The rows below give T cell receptor beta chains drawn from one sample of a study of blood T cell repertoires in COVID-19. This table comes from immunoSEQ multiplex PCR, and its TCRdb copy is limited to in-frame clones, with some not included. In the table there are about 180,000 clones, roughly 87% of which are singletons. The source material was peripheral blood. Source of these receptors: a woman in her 70s with COVID-19, enrolled during active disease. CDR3s include the opening cysteine and the closing phenylalanine or tryptophan. D genes are given only for firm matches. Rows give clone size only sometimes, using once, few, many, or a class for an expanded clone.

j_call clone_size d_call v_call cdr3_nt cdr3_aa
TRBJ1-1 NA NA TRBV6-2/TRBV6-3 TGTGCCAGCAGTTTAACCGGGGGCACGGGGAGCGGGATGAACACTGAAGCTTTCTTT CASSLTGGTGSGMNTEAFF
TRBJ2-3 NA TRBD2 TRBV28 TGTGCCAGCAGTTTTATTTCCTCGGGGTCGCGGGAGGGTACAGATACGCAGTATTTT CASSFISSGSREGTDTQYF
TRBJ2-5 NA TRBD2 TRBV19 TGTGCCAGTAGTATAGTGCCTAGCGGGAGAGAGACCCAGTACTTC CASSIVPSGRETQYF
TRBJ2-3 NA NA TRBV6-2/TRBV6-3 TGTGCCAGCAGTTACTCGGCTGGTCAAAGCACAGATACGCAGTATTTT CASSYSAGQSTDTQYF
TRBJ1-2 NA TRBD1 TRBV28 TGTGCCAGCAGTTTGGGACAGGGGGCGCTCTATGGCTACACCTTC CASSLGQGALYGYTF
TRBJ2-5 once TRBD2 TRBV27 TGTGCCAGCAGTGAGCGGGGCCGGCAAGTAACCCAGTACTTC CASSERGRQVTQYF
TRBJ2-5 NA NA TRBV5-1 TGCGCCAGCAGCGGCGGGCCCCAAGAGACCCAGTACTTC CASSGGPQETQYF
TRBJ2-5 NA NA TRBV5-5 TGTGCCAGCAGCTTGGCAACAGGGTGGGAGACCCAGTACTTC CASSLATGWETQYF
TRBJ1-5 NA TRBD1 TRBV5-1 TGCGCCAGCAGCCAGGGACAGGGGTCCCAGCCCCAGCATTTT CASSQGQGSQPQHF
TRBJ2-5 NA TRBD2 TRBV6-2/TRBV6-3 TGTGCCAGCAGTCGGACTAGCCTAGAAGAGACCCAGTACTTC CASSRTSLEETQYF
TRBJ1-2 NA NA TRBV28 TGTGCCAGCAGTTCCCGGAGAGGTTCCTATGGCTACACCTTC CASSSRRGSYGYTF
TRBJ2-7 NA TRBD1 TRBV28 TGTGCCAGCAGTGCGGGACAGGCCAAACCCTACTTC CASSAGQAKPYF
TRBJ2-4 NA TRBD1 TRBV10-3 TGTGCCATCAGTGGGGCCGGGACAGGGGTAAACATTCAGTACTTC CAISGAGTGVNIQYF
TRBJ1-3 NA TRBD1 TRBV19 TGTGCCAGTAGCGGACAGGGAGACTCTGGAAACACCATATATTTT CASSGQGDSGNTIYF
TRBJ1-6 NA NA TRBV4-2 TGTGCCAGCAGCCAAGAATTCTGGAGGGACGGGAATTCACCCCTCCACTTT CASSQEFWRDGNSPLHF
TRBJ1-5 NA TRBD1 TRBV28 TGTGCCAGCAGTTTGGTTCAGGGGGTAAATCAGCCCCAGCATTTT CASSLVQGVNQPQHF
TRBJ1-4 NA TRBD1 TRBV28 TGTGCCAGCAGTTCCCTCCGGGACAGGGGAGCTAATGAAAAACTGTTTTTT CASSSLRDRGANEKLFF
TRBJ2-3 NA NA TRBV28 TGTGCCAGCATCCAGGTACTTACGAATACGCAGTATTTT CASIQVLTNTQYF
TRBJ1-1 NA TRBD1 TRBV25-1 TGTGCCAGCAGTGAATCGAGGACAGGGCGAATGAACACTGAAGCTTTCTTT CASSESRTGRMNTEAFF
TRBJ2-1 NA NA TRBV6-2/TRBV6-3 TGTGCCAGCAGTTTGGGGGGCTCCTACAATGAGCAGTTCTTC CASSLGGSYNEQFF